The 10 T cell receptor beta chains in this list originate from one sample, sequenced in a study of blood T cell repertoires in COVID-19. Measured with immunoSEQ multiplex PCR; TCRdb has only the in-frame clones, and not every one. The sample contains roughly 360,000 clones, under 85% of which appear only once. The sample was PBMCs or T cells enriched from blood (not recorded which). The source of these receptors is a woman in her forties or fifties who had recovered from COVID-19.

This chain links TRBV9 with TRBJ2-2; 14 bases align to TRBD2. This CDR3 spans 19 amino acids. The J segment lost 3 bases and the V segment lost 4 bases, leaving 11 bases of the junction unmatched. The germline V gene encodes CDR1 SGDLS and CDR2 YYNGEE. In nucleotides, the CDR3 is TGTGCCAGCAGCCAAATCTTGGGGGGACTAGCGGGAGACACCGGGGAGCTGTTTTTT. This codes for CASSQILGGLAGDTGELFF.

Here the CDR3 DNA reads TGTGCCAGCAGCCAAATGAGCGGGGGGGGAGCAGATACGCAGTATTTT. Translation gives CASSQMSGGGADTQYF. The chain combines TRBV3-1 (or the pseudogene TRBV3-2) with TRBJ2-3; the match to TRBD2 covers 10 bases. V shed 2 bases, J shed 4 bases, and the junction held 6 bases outside the gene matches. The CDR3 has 16 residues. Germline lookup yields CDR1 LGHDT and CDR2 YNNKEL (reference sequence).

The chain uses TRBV5-4 and TRBJ2-5, with 8 nucleotides matching TRBD2. The V gene's germline CDR1 is SGHNT and CDR2 YYREEE (reference sequence). The J segment lost 1 base and the V segment lost 4 bases, leaving 6 bases of the junction unmatched. The CDR3 sequence is 15 residues long. The CDR3 nucleotides are TGTGCCAGCAGCCCTCGCCGGGGGGGCCAAGAGACCCAGTACTTC. Protein sequence: CASSPRRGGQETQYF.

A word on this clone: Being one base from a much bigger clone, this may be a read error. The V gene is TRBV5-4, the J gene TRBJ1-2; 7 positions match TRBD1. The J segment lost 2 bases and the V segment lost 3 bases, leaving 1 base of the junction unmatched. This CDR3 comprises 13 residues. Germline assignment: CDR1 SGHNT and CDR2 YYREEE (reference sequence). The CDR3 DNA sequence: TGTGCCAGCAGCTCGACAGGGAACTATGGCTACACCTTC. It specifies CASSSTGNYGYTF.

This clone is a singleton in its sample. This chain joins TRBV16 and TRBJ1-4, with 7 bases lining up with TRBD1. V lost 7 bases to trimming and J lost 7 bases; unmatched junction nucleotides: 9. The CDR3 runs 14 residues. Germline lookup yields CDR1 KGHSY and CDR2 FQNENV. This CDR3 is CASTQTGRSEKLFF. CDR3 nucleotide sequence: TGTGCCAGCACCCAGACAGGGCGGAGTGAAAAACTGTTTTTT.

CDR3 in amino acids: CASSLERQGPYEQYF. In DNA, the CDR3 is TGTGCCAGCAGCTTAGAGAGACAGGGTCCGTACGAGCAGTACTTC. This sequence joins TRBV11-2 and TRBJ2-7, with TRBD1 identical over 7 bases. V was pared by 0 bases and J by 4 bases, with 6 bases of the junction left unmatched. Germline CDR1 SGHAT, CDR2 FQNNGV. The CDR3 spans 15 residues.

This clone has a handful of counts. The rearrangement uses TRBV6-1 and TRBJ1-2, with D unresolved. V lost 3 bases and J 8 bases, leaving 13 bases between the germline ends. Germline values: CDR1 MNHNS, CDR2 SASEGT. The CDR3 has 13 residues. The DNA for the CDR3 is TGTGCCAGCAGTGATTACGGGTACTTGGGCTACACCTTC. Amino acid sequence: CASSDYGYLGYTF.

V usage is TRBV19 and J usage is TRBJ1-1, with D possibly matching TRBD1 (6 bases). This CDR3 has 13 residues. CDR1 and CDR2 from the germline V gene are LNHDA and SQIVND (reference sequence). Trimming took 2 bases from V and 8 from J, leaving 12 bases between them. CDR3 sequence reads: CASSINRADEAFF. The CDR3 DNA reads TGTGCCAGTAGTATAAACAGGGCCGACGAAGCTTTCTTT.

The chain has TRBV7-2 and TRBJ2-6; TRBD1 agrees at 7 bases. The CDR3 is made up of 13 amino acids. Germline CDR1 and CDR2: SGHTA and FQGNSA. The V segment lost 5 bases and the J segment 7 bases; nucleotides outside the gene matches: 2. The CDR3 coding sequence is TGTGCCAGCAGCGGACAGGTAGCCAACGTCCTGACTTTC. Translated, it gives CASSGQVANVLTF.

The chain carries TRBV28 and TRBJ1-2; 7 bases are shared with TRBD1. CDR3 length: 13 residues. From germline, CDR1 is MDHEN and CDR2 SYDVKM. With V trimmed by 3 bases and J by 6 bases, 4 bases remained unmatched. The CDR3 sequence: CASSLLRGHGYTF. Written as DNA, the CDR3 is TGTGCCAGCAGTTTGTTAAGGGGGCATGGCTACACCTTC.